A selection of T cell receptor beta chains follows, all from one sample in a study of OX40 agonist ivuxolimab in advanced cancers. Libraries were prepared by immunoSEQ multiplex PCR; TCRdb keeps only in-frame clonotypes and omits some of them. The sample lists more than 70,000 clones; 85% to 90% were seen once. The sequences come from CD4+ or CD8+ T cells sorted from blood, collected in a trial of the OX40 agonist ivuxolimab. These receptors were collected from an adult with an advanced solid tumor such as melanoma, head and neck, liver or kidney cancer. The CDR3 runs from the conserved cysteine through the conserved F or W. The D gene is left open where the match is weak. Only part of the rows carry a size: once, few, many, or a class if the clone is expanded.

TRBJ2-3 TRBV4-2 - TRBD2 CASSPLAGGADTQYF TGTGCCAGCAGCCCCTTAGCGGGGGGGGCAGATACGCAGTATTTT
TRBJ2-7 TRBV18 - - CASSPSRFEQYF TGTGCCAGCTCACCGTCCCGGTTCGAGCAGTACTTC
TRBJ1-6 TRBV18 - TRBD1 CASSEQGAKNSPLHF TGTGCCAGCTCAGAACAGGGGGCGAAGAATTCACCCCTCCACTTT
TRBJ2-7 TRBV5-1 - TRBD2 CASSLPGLDYEQYF TGCGCCAGCAGCTTGCCGGGACTAGACTACGAGCAGTACTTC
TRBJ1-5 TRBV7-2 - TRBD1 CASSLRQGYNQPQHF TGTGCCAGCAGTTTGCGACAGGGGTACAATCAGCCCCAGCATTTT
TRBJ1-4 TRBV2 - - CASSARQGRNEKLFF TGTGCCAGCAGTGCCCGGCAGGGCAGAAATGAAAAACTGTTTTTT
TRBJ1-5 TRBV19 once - CASSVNLRNQPQHF TGTGCCAGTTCCGTAAATCTCAGAAATCAGCCCCAGCATTTT
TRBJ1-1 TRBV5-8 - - CASSLGWTEAFF TGTGCCAGCAGCTTGGGTTGGACAGAAGCTTTCTTT
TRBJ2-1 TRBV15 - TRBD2 CATSRGGGRGYNEQFF TGTGCCACCAGCAGAGGGGGCGGGAGAGGATACAATGAGCAGTTCTTC
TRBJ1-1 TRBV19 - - CASSIVLQGTEAFF TGTGCCAGTAGTATAGTCCTCCAGGGGACTGAAGCTTTCTTT
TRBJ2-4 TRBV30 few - CAWSPGPKTPGAKNIQYF TGTGCCTGGAGTCCGGGACCGAAAACCCCGGGGGCCAAAAACATTCAGTACTTC
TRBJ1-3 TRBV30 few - CAWSRGSGNTIYF TGTGCCTGGAGTAGGGGCTCTGGAAACACCATATATTTT
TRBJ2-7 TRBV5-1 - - CASSSGGGPYEQYF TGCGCCAGCAGCTCGGGGGGCGGGCCTTACGAGCAGTACTTC
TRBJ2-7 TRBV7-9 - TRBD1 CASSPPGQGALGQYF TGTGCCAGCAGCCCACCGGGACAGGGGGCGCTCGGGCAGTACTTC
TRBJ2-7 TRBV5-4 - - CASSPSLGVSYEQYF TGTGCCAGCAGCCCATCCCTGGGGGTCTCCTACGAGCAGTACTTC
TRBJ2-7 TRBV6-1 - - CASKTGNSYEQYF TGTGCCAGCAAGACGGGGAACTCCTACGAGCAGTACTTC
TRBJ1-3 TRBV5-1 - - CASSLAGGDGNTIYF TGCGCCAGCAGCTTGGCCGGGGGAGACGGAAACACCATATATTTT
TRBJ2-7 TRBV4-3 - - CASSQDKTGLPYEQYF TGCGCCAGCAGCCAAGATAAGACGGGTCTGCCCTACGAGCAGTACTTC
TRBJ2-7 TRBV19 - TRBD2 CASRTSGGSYEQYF TGTGCCAGTAGAACTAGCGGGGGCTCCTACGAGCAGTACTTC
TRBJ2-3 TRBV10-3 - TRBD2 CAISGGAGGQYF TGTGCCATCAGTGGGGGAGCGGGAGGGCAGTATTTT
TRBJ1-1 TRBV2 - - CASRGFGTIPNTEAFF TGTGCCAGCAGGGGTTTTGGGACTATACCGAACACTGAAGCTTTCTTT
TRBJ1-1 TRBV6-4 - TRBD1 CARADRGLNTEAFF TGTGCCAGAGCCGACAGGGGGCTGAACACTGAAGCTTTCTTT
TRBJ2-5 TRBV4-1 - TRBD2 CASSYTSGGLNVARETQYF TGCGCCAGCAGCTACACTAGCGGGGGATTGAACGTGGCTCGAGAGACCCAGTACTTC
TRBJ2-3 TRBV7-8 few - CASSLGVGKSTDTQYF TGTGCCAGCAGCTTAGGAGTCGGGAAAAGCACAGATACGCAGTATTTT
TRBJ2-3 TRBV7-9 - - CASSPFPRDSPTDTQYF TGTGCCAGCAGCCCCTTCCCCCGGGACTCACCCACAGATACGCAGTATTTT
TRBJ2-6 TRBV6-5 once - CASSYSQSSGANVLTF TGTGCCAGCAGTTACTCCCAGAGCTCTGGGGCCAACGTCCTGACTTTC
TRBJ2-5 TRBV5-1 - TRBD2 CASSLAGDSGGRETQYF TGCGCCAGCAGCTTGGCAGGCGATAGCGGGGGTAGGGAGACCCAGTACTTC
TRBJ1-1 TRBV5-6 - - CASSLEQVEAFF TGTGCCAGCAGCTTGGAACAGGTTGAAGCTTTCTTT
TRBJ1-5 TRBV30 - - CAWSVPLGGQPQHF TGTGCCTGGAGTGTCCCATTAGGGGGGCAGCCCCAGCATTTT
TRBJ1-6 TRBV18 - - CASSPSGTVLSPLHF TGTGCCAGCTCACCCTCGGGGACGGTCCTGTCACCCCTCCACTTT
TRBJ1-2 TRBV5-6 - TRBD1 CASSSRGQGGYTF TGTGCCAGCAGCTCAAGGGGACAGGGAGGCTACACCTTC
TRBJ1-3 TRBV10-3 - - CAISESWGLSGNTIYF TGTGCCATCAGTGAGTCATGGGGACTATCTGGAAACACCATATATTTT
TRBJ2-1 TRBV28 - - CASSLRPDGEQFF TGTGCCAGCAGTTTGCGGCCCGACGGTGAGCAGTTCTTC
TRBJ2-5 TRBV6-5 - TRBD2 CASSYSKVAGGKTQYF TGTGCCAGCAGTTACTCGAAGGTAGCGGGGGGGAAGACCCAGTACTTC